This record covers a single T cell receptor (beta chain). Its antigen is as yet unknown. Germline values: CDR1 MNHEY, CDR2 SVGAGI. Between the trimmed V and J ends, which lost 11 bases and 5 bases, there was a span of 12 bases. This CDR3 has 11 amino acids. These data belong to a study of identical twins. cDNA molecules carried unique molecular identifiers, and template switching added a universal primer site. Using its own MiXCR run on the 5' RACE reads, TCRdb lists one record per CDR3 protein. The top ten clones hold about 5.8% of a sample with roughly 250,000 distinct CDR3 sequences, 6% to 8% of them seen once. Overall study results and limits: Models predicted too little out-of-frame TCR alpha sharing in monozygotic twins. Conclusions came from cross-sectional statistical analysis, not from following the same donors.

These data also featured in a second study, about yellow fever vaccine responses in identical twins. That source adds: Vaccine T cell responses of twins reportedly seemed partly convergent and partly personalized.

The chain is built from TRBV6-5 and TRBJ1-2; D is unresolved. This receptor was identified in a woman aged 18-29 years in good health. The sample was CD8+ T cells sorted from blood. The CDR3 spells CAVQEDYGYTF. The CDR3 DNA reads as TGTGCCGTGCAGGAGGATTATGGCTACACCTTC.